The 30 T cell receptor beta chains in this list originate from one sample, sequenced in a study of early T cells in non-severe SARS-CoV-2 infection. In TCRdb, the 5' RACE reads were re-called with MiXCR into one record per CDR3 protein. There are 34,000 or so distinct CDR3 sequences in the sample; 9% occur only once, and about 13% lies in the top ten. The sequencing sample was made of whole blood. Receptors were obtained from an adult who was a healthcare worker with PCR-confirmed SARS-CoV-2 infection or an uninfected control (not recorded which).

This clonotype was seen a few times. The CDR3 DNA sequence: TGTGCCAGCAGTTACTCTAGGGAGACCCAGTACTTC. Protein sequence: CASSYSRETQYF. The V call is TRBV6-5, the J call TRBJ2-5, with D hard to call. The CDR3 is made up of 12 amino acids. Trimming left V 0 bases short and J 5 bases short, with 4 bases between. Germline assignment: CDR1 MNHEY and CDR2 SVGAGI.

This clonotype has just a few counts. V and J are TRBV7-8 and TRBJ2-1; 14 bases line up with TRBD2. This CDR3 is 16 amino acids long. With V trimmed by 7 bases and J by 9 bases, 11 bases remained unmatched. Germline values: CDR1 SGHVS, CDR2 FQNEAQ. The CDR3 spells CASTPIRTSGGSEQFF. Here the CDR3 DNA reads TGTGCCAGCACCCCGATCAGGACTAGCGGGGGGAGTGAGCAGTTCTTC.

This clonotype was counted at least ten times. The chain combines TRBV10-1 with TRBJ2-2; D call uncertain. The germline gives CDR1 WNHNN, CDR2 SYGVQD (reference sequence). This CDR3 comprises 15 residues. V was shortened by 0 bases and J by 3 bases, with 8 bases between the two germline ends. The CDR3 coding sequence is TGCGCCAGCAGTGAGTCGTTGGGTCACACCGGGGAGCTGTTTTTT. Protein sequence: CASSESLGHTGELFF.

This clonotype was detected many times. V is TRBV20-1 and J is TRBJ2-1, with a tentative D call TRBD2 (6 bases). Between the trimmed V and J ends, which lost 0 bases and 5 bases, there was a span of 20 bases. This CDR3 comprises 17 residues. Germline CDR1 reads DFQATT; CDR2 reads SNEGSKA (reference sequence). CDR3 sequence (DNA): TGCAGTGCTAGAGATCGGAGTAGGTGGGGGGATAACAATGAGCAGTTCTTC. As protein: CSARDRSRWGDNNEQFF.

This clonotype was observed once. The gene calls are TRBV9 and TRBJ1-2; no reliable D call. V was clipped by 3 bases and J by 8 bases, with 11 bases between them. Germline assignment: CDR1 SGDLS and CDR2 YYNGEE. CDR3 length: 12 amino acids. This chain's CDR3 is CASSAAHYGYTF. CDR3 sequence (DNA): TGTGCCAGCAGCGCAGCTCATTACGGCTACACCTTC.

This clonotype has at least ten counts. This chain connects TRBV7-6 to TRBJ2-1, with D possibly being TRBD1 (6 bases). The CDR3 consists of 17 residues. Trimming removed 1 base at V and 5 bases at J, with 18 bases between. Looked up from germline, CDR1 is SGHVS and CDR2 is FNYEAQ. In DNA form, the CDR3 reads TGTGCCAGCAGCTTAGAAGGTGGGGGCTATACGGACAATGAGCAGTTCTTC. Protein: CASSLEGGGYTDNEQFF.

This clonotype was found many times. Here the CDR3 DNA reads TGTGCCAGCAGTGACCCTAGCGGGGGGGCCAATGAGCAGTTCTTC. Its protein is CASSDPSGGANEQFF. J is TRBJ2-1 and V is TRBV6-4, with 12 bases matching TRBD2. J was trimmed by 6 bases and V by 2 bases; bases with no gene match: 2. Germline V gene sequence: CDR1 MRHNA, CDR2 SNTAGT. The CDR3 has 15 residues.

This chain uses TRBV2 with TRBJ1-4, with D unresolved. The CDR3 totals 14 residues. Trimming shortened V by 6 bases and J by 3 bases, and 11 bases separated the two germline ends. Germline V gene sequence: CDR1 SNHLY, CDR2 FYNNEI. This chain's CDR3 is CASSSCGPNEKLFF. In DNA form, the CDR3 reads TGTGCCAGCAGCTCATGCGGTCCTAATGAAAAACTGTTTTTT.

Many counts were recorded for this clonotype. This chain connects TRBV7-2 to TRBJ2-1; 12 nucleotides line up with TRBD2. CDR3 length: 15 amino acids. J gave up 7 bases and V 5 bases, and 6 bases lay outside the gene matches. Germline CDR1 is SGHTA and CDR2 is FQGNSA. For the CDR3, the DNA is TGTGCCAGCAGCCAAGGACTAGCGGGGACTAATGAGCAGTTCTTC. Its protein is CASSQGLAGTNEQFF.

This clonotype showed up many times. CDR3 nucleotide sequence: TGTGCTAGTGGTTCGGGACAGGGGTTGGAAAAACTGTTTTTT. It is translated as CASGSGQGLEKLFF. The rearrangement links TRBV12-5 to TRBJ1-4; 10 bases line up with TRBD1. This CDR3 spans 14 amino acids. V lost 4 bases to trimming and J lost 8 bases; unmatched junction nucleotides: 4. Looked up from germline, CDR1 is LGHNT and CDR2 is FRNRAP.

The chain links TRBV29-1 to TRBJ2-3; D not certain. The CDR3 totals 12 residues. V gave up 7 bases and J gave up 2 bases, with 10 bases separating them. Per germline, CDR1 SQVTM and CDR2 ANQGSEA. The CDR3 loop reads CSDRTHTDTQYF. As DNA, the CDR3 is TGCAGCGACCGGACGCACACAGATACGCAGTATTTT.

Worth noting for this clonotype: Sequence at one end of the junction differs from germline and may be a read error. The chain carries TRBV5-4 and TRBJ2-6; D unclear. This CDR3 has 16 amino acids. Germline V lookup: CDR1 SGHNT, CDR2 YYREEE (reference sequence). CDR3 protein: CASTLEKASRANVLTF. The CDR3, as DNA: TGTGCCAGCACCTTGGAAAAGGCCTCTCGGGCCAACGTCCTGACTTTC.

This clonotype was recorded at least ten times. The V gene is TRBV5-1, the J gene TRBJ2-1; D is perhaps TRBD1 (6 bases). The V gene's germline CDR1 is SGHRS and CDR2 YFSETQ. V was shortened by 4 bases and J by 6 bases, with 17 bases between the two germline ends. There are 15 residues in the CDR3. The CDR3 loop is CASSAPPGAPNEQFF. The CDR3 DNA reads as TGCGCCAGCAGCGCCCCCCCAGGGGCCCCCAATGAGCAGTTCTTC. Looking up the rest from reference TRBV5-1 and TRBJ2-1 gives the full variable domain: KAGVTQTPRYLIKTRGQQVTLSCSPISGHRSVSWYQQTPGQGLQFLFEYFSETQRNKGNFPGRFSGRQFSNSRSEMNVSTLELGDSALYLCASSAPPGAPNEQFFGPGTRLTVL.

This clonotype was found a few times. The chain combines TRBV29-1 with TRBJ2-1; D gene unclear. Germline V lookup: CDR1 SQVTM, CDR2 ANQGSEA. The V end was cut by 3 bases, the J end by 7 bases, with 13 bases between. This CDR3 is 13 amino acids long. CDR3 loop: CSVEPEVGNEQFF. CDR3 DNA sequence: TGCAGCGTTGAGCCTGAAGTGGGAAATGAGCAGTTCTTC.

Sample share makes this clonotype medium-sized. The rearrangement joins TRBV19 to TRBJ1-5; D not resolved. The CDR3 extends over 14 amino acids. Trimming removed 3 bases at V and 0 bases at J, with 6 bases between. Germline CDR1 is LNHDA and CDR2 is SQIVND (reference sequence). CDR3 amino acids: CASSIGYSNQPQHF. The CDR3 bases are TGTGCCAGTAGTATCGGGTATAGCAATCAGCCCCAGCATTTT.

This chain links TRBV20-1 with TRBJ2-7; unclear D gene. CDR1 is DFQATT and CDR2 is SNEGSKA in the germline V gene (reference sequence). Trimming cost V 6 bases and J 5 bases, with 14 bases left between them. This CDR3 region has 12 residues. In nucleotides, the CDR3 is TGCAGTGCCAACACTGGCAACGACGAGCAGTACTTC. It translates to CSANTGNDEQYF.

This clonotype occurred many times. The chain employs TRBV19 and TRBJ1-5, with 12 bases aligning to TRBD1. CDR3 length equals 18 residues. The J segment lost 6 bases and the V segment lost 3 bases, leaving 12 bases of the junction unmatched. Germline CDR1 reads LNHDA; CDR2 reads SQIVND (reference sequence). In nucleotides, the CDR3 is TGTGCCAGTAGTATGAGTGGGACAGGGGGCGGTGACGGTCAGCCCCAGCATTTT. Its translation: CASSMSGTGGGDGQPQHF.

To note about this clonotype: Given a much more abundant clone one base away, this may be a read error. V is TRBV29-1 and J is TRBJ1-1; D is undetermined. From germline, CDR1 is SQVTM and CDR2 ANQGSEA. The CDR3 extends over 10 amino acids. CDR3 in amino acids: CSAGDTEASF. Here the CDR3 DNA reads TGCAGCGCCGGAGACACTGAAGCTTCCTTT.

By its share, this clonotype is medium-sized. The chain uses TRBV7-8 and TRBJ1-1, with D unclear. This CDR3 spans 13 amino acids. V was trimmed by 6 bases and J by 1 base, leaving 9 bases between them. Germline lookup yields CDR1 SGHVS and CDR2 FQNEAQ. The CDR3 spells CASRTNRNTEAFF. For the CDR3, the DNA is TGTGCCAGCAGAACAAACAGGAACACTGAAGCTTTCTTT.

The V and J genes are TRBV29-1 and TRBJ2-7; maybe TRBD1 (6 bases). The CDR3 runs to 11 residues. Trimming removed 4 bases from V and 4 bases from J, with 8 bases in between. CDR1 and CDR2 (germline): SQVTM, ANQGSEA. CDR3 residues: CSVGTVYEQYF. The CDR3, as DNA: TGCAGCGTTGGGACAGTTTACGAGCAGTACTTC.

This clonotype was picked up many times. The chain links TRBV3-1 to TRBJ2-1, with D maybe TRBD2 (6 bases). Trimming took off 1 base at V and 4 bases at J, with 11 bases between the two ends. In germline, CDR1 is LGHDT, CDR2 YNNKEL (reference sequence). This CDR3 spans 15 amino acids. The CDR3 region has the DNA TGTGCCAGCAGCCAAGTCGGGGGATCATACAATGAGCAGTTCTTC. Protein product: CASSQVGGSYNEQFF.

In this sample, this clonotype turned up a few times. The V and J genes are TRBV20-1 and TRBJ2-2, with D possibly being TRBD2 (6 bases). The germline V gene encodes CDR1 DFQATT and CDR2 SNEGSKA (reference sequence). The CDR3 spans 16 residues. The germline V and J ends were trimmed by 0 bases and 0 bases, with 11 bases remaining between them. Written as DNA, the CDR3 is TGCAGTGCTAGAGATGCAACGGGGGCGAACACCGGGGAGCTGTTTTTT. It translates to CSARDATGANTGELFF.

This clonotype was picked up many times. The chain has TRBV29-1 and TRBJ2-7; 7 nucleotides line up with TRBD1. V was pared by 6 bases and J by 2 bases, with 10 bases of the junction left unmatched. The length of the CDR3 is 14 residues. Germline CDR1 reads SQVTM; CDR2 reads ANQGSEA. CDR3 sequence reads: CSVPEGTATYEQYF. In DNA, the CDR3 is TGCAGCGTCCCCGAGGGGACAGCAACCTACGAGCAGTACTTC.

Many counts were recorded for this clonotype. This rearrangement joins TRBV7-2 to TRBJ1-2; TRBD1 aligns across 7 bases. This CDR3 comprises 13 residues. The germline gives CDR1 SGHTA, CDR2 FQGNSA. The junction had 6 bases not matched to a gene; V was cut back by 3 bases and J by 8 bases. The CDR3 sequence: CASSFDRVRGYTF. The DNA for the CDR3 is TGTGCCAGCAGCTTCGACAGGGTCCGAGGCTACACCTTC.

V and J are TRBV20-1 and TRBJ1-4; D is possibly TRBD1 (6 bases). CDR3 length: 15 amino acids. Germline V CDR1 and CDR2: DFQATT, SNEGSKA (reference sequence). Trimming shortened V by 5 bases and J by 3 bases, and 16 bases separated the two germline ends. In DNA, the CDR3 is TGCAGTGCTCCCAGGGGTATAAGCCCTAATGAAAAACTGTTTTTT. This translates into CSAPRGISPNEKLFF.

By share, this clonotype ranks as medium-sized (0.01 to 0.1%). The gene calls are TRBV29-1 and TRBJ2-3; possibly TRBD1 for D (6 bases). The CDR3 totals 13 residues. The ends were cut back, 6 bases at V and 2 bases at J, with 12 bases in the middle. The germline V gene has CDR1 SQVTM and CDR2 ANQGSEA. CDR3 nucleotides: TGCAGCGTGGGGACATTTTCCACAGATACGCAGTATTTT. Its translation is CSVGTFSTDTQYF.

This clonotype came up many times. The chain carries TRBV7-2 and TRBJ2-3, with a possible D match to TRBD2 (5 bases). Per the germline V gene, CDR1 is SGHTA and CDR2 is FQGNSA. V was shortened by 4 bases and J by 5 bases, with 10 bases between the two germline ends. The CDR3 totals 13 residues. CDR3 coding DNA: TGTGCCAGCAGCTATCGCGAGGGAGATACGCAGTATTTT. This translates into CASSYREGDTQYF.

This clonotype was counted a few times. The genes are TRBV3-1 and TRBJ1-1; tentative D call: TRBD1 (5 bases). From germline, CDR1 is LGHDT and CDR2 YNNKEL (reference sequence). Deletions cut 4 bases from V and 4 bases from J, with 19 bases between. The CDR3 sequence is 16 residues long. The CDR3 here is CASSLLWGEGVTEAFF. CDR3 DNA: TGTGCCAGCAGCCTCCTCTGGGGCGAAGGGGTCACTGAAGCTTTCTTT.

This clonotype appeared a few times. The chain is built from TRBV7-2 and TRBJ2-5, with D unclear. V lost 3 bases and J 3 bases, leaving 11 bases between the germline ends. This CDR3 contains 14 residues. From germline, CDR1 is SGHTA and CDR2 FQGNSA. The CDR3 protein is CASSFFGWEETQYF. The CDR3 DNA sequence: TGTGCCAGCAGCTTCTTTGGGTGGGAAGAGACCCAGTACTTC.

This clonotype was recorded at least ten times. The gene calls are TRBV5-6 and TRBJ2-3; the match to TRBD2 covers 7 bases. Germline CDR1 and CDR2: SGHDT and YYEEEE. This CDR3 comprises 13 residues. J was trimmed by 4 bases and V by 4 bases; bases with no gene match: 3. The DNA of the CDR3 is TGTGCCAGCAGCGGGGAGGGTCCAGATACGCAGTATTTT. Translated: CASSGEGPDTQYF.